The subject of this entry is one T cell receptor beta chain. The clone's antigen remains unknown. Base qualities are not at hand, and no much larger clone is one base apart. Preparation of the library involved multiplex PCR. Data came from an Illumina HiSeq 2500. TCRbeta libraries were constructed through three rounds of nested PCR with primers (Table S4) according to protocols modified from ARM-PCR. PCR products of 200-500 bp were gel-excised and purified with the QIAquick gel extraction kit before sequencing. Turning to the authors' computational methods: Trimmomatic was used to clean the reads, FLASH was used to merge the reads into complete CDR3 sequences, and MiTCR was used to assign the reads to V(D)J germline segments. Clonal diversity was calculated as the inverse Simpson's index using VDJtools. Productive reads were defined as in-frame sequences without a premature stop codon. The public reads were run again by TCRdb, first through fastp at Q25 and then through MiXCR, and only productive beta chains were kept. When rows share a CDR3 protein, they turn into one entry using the most common DNA and genes. TCRdb, not the original authors, processed these V and J calls. The sample data list about 93,000 distinct CDR3 sequences, and roughly 66% of these were observed just once. The ten largest clones capture about a sixth of the sample.

RNA was extracted from bulk unsorted tissue and checked for quality with a NanoDrop ND-1000 and an Agilent 2100. Newly diagnosed lung cancer patients without prior chemotherapy who had been admitted for thoracic surgery in China between August and November 2014 were enrolled as donors. Patients who had received previous radiotherapy or chemotherapy, or who had another concurrent cancer, were excluded from the study. Surgical tissue pieces of about 1-2.3 cm3 were preserved in RNAlater solution and were kept at -80 degrees C until use. The source of the sample is a study of tumor and adjacent non-tumor tissue in lung cancer (dated 2018 in TCRdb). As for the study more broadly: By cancer type, the cohort comprised some twelve adenocarcinoma patients, 2 squamous cell carcinoma patients and 1 small cell lung cancer patient. Using bulk TCRbeta repertoires from under 17 lung cancer patients, the study set lung tumor tissue side by side with matched distant non-tumor lung tissue. TCRbeta CDR3 sequencing was performed on a few dozen paired specimens, with one tumor sample and one normal lung sample collected per patient. In total, sequencing yielded 95 million to 150 million productive TCRbeta reads, which works out to an average of about 3.9 million reads per sample. The roughly 15 enrolled patients, of whom some 10 were men and 5 were women, were aged about 31 to 76 years and were diagnosed with TNM stage I to III disease. Here is what the overall study found, with its caveats: Only 15 or so patients were included in the cohort, and the need for larger samples and more detailed clinical data was noted by the authors. Because peripheral blood was not sequenced, the blood TCRbeta repertoires of the lung cancer patients in the study went unexamined. TCR diversity was significantly higher in younger patients, and greater tumor TCR diversity was associated with shorter overall survival and shorter disease-free survival. The methods do not name the sequencing platform or mention unique molecular identifiers. In normal lung, the top 100 clones accounted for a significantly larger cumulative share of the repertoire than in tumor tissue. Tumor tissue showed significantly greater TCR diversity (inverse Simpson) than normal lung tissue (approximately 430 vs 150, P = 0.0075, Mann-Whitney U test).

The junction carries 10 bases between V and J, which are trimmed by 0 bases and 9 bases respectively. Taken from the germline V gene, the CDR1 and CDR2 loops are SGDLS and YYNGEE. Spanning cysteine to phenylalanine, the CDR3 consists of 13 amino acids. Here the CDR3 DNA is all that survives: 39 bases in frame from base 1. Recombination joined TRBV9 with TRBJ2-1; the D segment cannot be called with confidence. The source material was lung tumor tissue. This TCR derives from a man between 60 and 75 years old with non-small cell lung cancer. Here is the DNA: TGTGCCAGCAGCGTAGGGGCAGCTCCTGAGCAGTTCTTC. Translated, it reads CASSVGAAPEQFF.